This TCR beta chain was recovered during a study of read filtering for tumor transcriptome and immune sequencing. The library was built from roughly 400 ng RNA with molecular barcoded adaptors for alpha/delta and beta/gamma chains. One entry per CDR3 protein, called by TCRdb with MiXCR from the reads. The table lists about 57,000 distinct CDR3 sequences, approximately 22% of them singletons. This TCR came from a donor at least 40 years old with multiple myeloma. Input material: a population of CD138-negative cells sorted from bone marrow.

CDR3 nucleotides: TGTGCCAGCTCTGAAGGACATTACAATGAGCAGTTCTTC. Translating it yields CASSEGHYNEQFF. V gene TRBV18 combines with J gene TRBJ2-1; possible D gene TRBD1, 5 bases. The CDR3 is 13 amino acids. CDR1 is KGHSH and CDR2 is LQKENI in the germline V gene. Trimming took 6 bases from V and 4 from J, leaving 10 bases between them.